This T cell receptor beta chain emerged from a study of T cells after yellow fever vaccination (dated by TCRdb to the late 2010s). Describing the broader study: The SMART-Seq v4 Ultra Low Input RNA kit was used to prepare libraries from fractions with low cell numbers. To track T-cell clones before and after primary and booster YFV17D yellow fever vaccination, bulk TCR alpha and beta repertoires were sequenced longitudinally. Two healthy male donors made up the cohort, one aged 18 to 30 years and the other aged 30 to 40 years. Bulk PBMC replicates and cell subsets were isolated from blood drawn at multiple timepoints before and after both primary and secondary immunization. General conclusions and limits of the study: Computational filtering was needed because FACS-sorted repertoires could contain abundant contaminating clonotypes from the bulk population. A small share of clonotypes occurred in both CD4 and CD8 compartments, likely arising from convergent recombination. The secondary T-cell response was weaker than the primary response but faster, peaking on day 5 instead of day 15. After the booster, most clones that had expanded after primary vaccination were detected again (around 96% of CD4 and over 75% of CD8), suggesting broad maintenance of memory. Because the study included only a couple of donors, the extent to which the findings can be generalized is limited.

On this clonotype: The antigen it recognizes is unknown. It has no much larger one-base neighbor in the sample; base qualities were not kept.

A distance of 27 bases separates the germline ends of V and J, which lose 5 bases and 7 bases respectively. There are 16 amino acids in the CDR3, from cysteine to phenylalanine inclusive. Of the read, only the CDR3 DNA is kept; its 48 bases are in frame from base 1. Per the germline V gene (reference sequence), DFQATT is the CDR1 and SNEGSKA is the CDR2. The treatment or condition label, read with the paper, signifies: live attenuated yellow fever vaccine strain. At each blood-draw timepoint, two biological replicates of bulk PBMCs were collected. PBMCs were isolated from peripheral blood using a standard Ficoll-Paque protocol. TriZol was used to extract RNA from bulk PBMCs, CD4 and CD8 fractions, and dextramer-positive and dextramer-negative fractions. TCR cDNA was made using 5'RACE template switching, a step that added a universal primer site and unique molecular identifiers. Priming of cDNA synthesis was performed from both the TCR alpha and TCR beta constant segments. Library amplification used two PCR steps, and the second PCR step added sample barcodes and sequencing adapters. Sequencing of libraries was done on Illumina HiSeq 2500 (2x100 bp) or NovaSeq (2x150 bp). The original methods were these. MIGEC was used to demultiplex reads and collapse the reads into UMI consensus sequences, and MiXCR was used for V(D)J alignment. Vaccine-responding clonotypes were identified with edgeR using replicate PBMC samples, with FDR below 0.01 and a log2 fold change above 5 up to day 15 being required. Each bulk clonotype received a CD4 or CD8 identity based on whether the sequenced CD4 or CD8 repertoire contained that clonotype at higher abundance. The public sequencing data were trimmed at Q25 with fastp and processed into clonotypes with MiXCR by TCRdb, which kept only in-frame beta chains. Every distinct CDR3 protein forms one entry, paired with its most common genes and DNA. The V and J calls were not made by the authors but by TCRdb's processing. Here the sample has hundreds of thousands of distinct CDR3 sequences; about 6% occur a single time. Roughly 15% of the sample belongs to the ten largest clones.

The TCR comes from a man aged 25 to 45 who received the YFV17D yellow fever vaccine. This specimen was PBMCs, taken 5 days after the yellow fever booster vaccination. The sequence joins TRBV20-1 to TRBJ2-7, with the D gene tentatively TRBD1 or TRBD2, based on 6 matching bases in each. The DNA reads TGCAGTGCTTCATCCTCCGCGGGACCAGAAGGGGGGGAGCAGTACTTC. The resulting protein is CSASSSAGPEGGEQYF.